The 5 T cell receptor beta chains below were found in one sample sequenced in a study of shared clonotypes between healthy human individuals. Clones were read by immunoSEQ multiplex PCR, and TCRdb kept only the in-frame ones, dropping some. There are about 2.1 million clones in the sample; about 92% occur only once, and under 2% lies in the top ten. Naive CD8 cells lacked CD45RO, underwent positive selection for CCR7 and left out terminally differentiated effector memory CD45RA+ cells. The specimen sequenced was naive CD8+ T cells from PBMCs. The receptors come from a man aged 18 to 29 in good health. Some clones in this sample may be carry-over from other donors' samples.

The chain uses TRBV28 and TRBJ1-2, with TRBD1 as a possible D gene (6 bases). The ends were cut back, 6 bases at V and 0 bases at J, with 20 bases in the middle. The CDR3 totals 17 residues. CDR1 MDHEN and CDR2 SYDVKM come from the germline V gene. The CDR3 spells CASRYQRVTGPNYGYTF. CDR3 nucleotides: TGTGCCAGCAGATACCAACGGGTCACAGGGCCTAACTATGGCTACACCTTC.

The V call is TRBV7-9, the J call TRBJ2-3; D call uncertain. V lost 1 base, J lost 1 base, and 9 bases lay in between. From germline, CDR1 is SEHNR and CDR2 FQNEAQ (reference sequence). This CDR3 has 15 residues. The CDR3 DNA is TGTGCCAGCAGCTTAGGGGGATTTGGCACAGATACGCAGTATTTT. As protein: CASSLGGFGTDTQYF.

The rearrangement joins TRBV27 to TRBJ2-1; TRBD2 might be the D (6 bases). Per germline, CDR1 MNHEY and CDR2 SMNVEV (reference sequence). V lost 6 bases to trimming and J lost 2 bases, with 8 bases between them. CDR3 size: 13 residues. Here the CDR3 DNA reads TGTGCCAGCAGCTGGACTACCTACAATGAGCAGTTCTTC. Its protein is CASSWTTYNEQFF.

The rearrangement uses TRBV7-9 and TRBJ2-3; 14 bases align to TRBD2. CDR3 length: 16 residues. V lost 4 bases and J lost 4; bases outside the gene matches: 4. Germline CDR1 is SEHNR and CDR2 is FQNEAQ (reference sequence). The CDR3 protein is CASSSTSGRVPDTQYF. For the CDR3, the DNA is TGTGCCAGCAGCTCGACTAGCGGGAGGGTTCCAGATACGCAGTATTTT.

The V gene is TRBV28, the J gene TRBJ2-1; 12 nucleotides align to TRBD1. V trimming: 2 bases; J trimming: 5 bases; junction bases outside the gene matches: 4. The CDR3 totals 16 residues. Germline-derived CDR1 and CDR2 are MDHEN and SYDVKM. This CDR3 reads CASSLIGTGGNNEQFF. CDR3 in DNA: TGTGCCAGCAGTTTAATCGGGACAGGGGGCAACAATGAGCAGTTCTTC.